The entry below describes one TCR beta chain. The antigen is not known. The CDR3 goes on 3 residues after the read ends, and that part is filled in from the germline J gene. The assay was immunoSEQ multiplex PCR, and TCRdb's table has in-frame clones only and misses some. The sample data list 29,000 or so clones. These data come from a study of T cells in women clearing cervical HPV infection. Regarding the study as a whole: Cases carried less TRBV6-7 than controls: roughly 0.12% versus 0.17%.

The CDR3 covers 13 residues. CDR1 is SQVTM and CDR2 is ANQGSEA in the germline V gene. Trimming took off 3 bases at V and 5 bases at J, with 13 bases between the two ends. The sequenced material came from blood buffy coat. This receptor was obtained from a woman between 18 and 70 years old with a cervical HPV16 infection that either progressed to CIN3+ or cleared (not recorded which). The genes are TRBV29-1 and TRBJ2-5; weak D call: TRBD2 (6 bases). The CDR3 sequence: CSVERTSRETQYF. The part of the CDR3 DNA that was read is TGCAGCGTTGAGCGAACTAGCCGGGAGACC. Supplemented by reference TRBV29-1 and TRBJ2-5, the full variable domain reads SAVISQKPSRDICQRGTSLTIQCQVDSQVTMMFWYRQQPGQSLTLIATANQGSEATYESGFVIDKFPISRPNLTFSTLTVSNMSPEDSSIYLCSVERTSRETQYFGPGTRLLVL.